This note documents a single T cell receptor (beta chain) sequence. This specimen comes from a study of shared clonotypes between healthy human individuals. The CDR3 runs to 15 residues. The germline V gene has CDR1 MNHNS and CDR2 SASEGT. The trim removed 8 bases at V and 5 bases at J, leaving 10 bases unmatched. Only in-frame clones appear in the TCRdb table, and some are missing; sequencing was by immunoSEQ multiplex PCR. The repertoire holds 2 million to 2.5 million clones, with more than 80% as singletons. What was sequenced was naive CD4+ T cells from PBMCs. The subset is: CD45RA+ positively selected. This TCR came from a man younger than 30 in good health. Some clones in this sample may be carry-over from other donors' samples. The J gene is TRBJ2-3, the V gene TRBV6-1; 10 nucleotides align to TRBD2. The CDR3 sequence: CASADSGRLEDTQYF. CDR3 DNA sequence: TGTGCCAGCGCTGATAGCGGGAGGCTTGAAGATACGCAGTATTTT.